A single T cell receptor beta chain is shown here with its context. The antigen is unknown. The repertoire was sequenced with immunoSEQ multiplex PCR; TCRdb's copy has only in-frame clones and lacks some. The sample has roughly 8,700 clones, about 68% seen once. Normal lung was sampled as far from the tumour as possible, at least 3 cm. This sample was included in a study of immune cell composition in non-small cell lung cancer. Study-level findings and limits: Smoking pack-years did not significantly correlate with tumour TCR-beta clonality. Squamous carcinomas (about 75%) more often had tumour-associated clones >0.5% than adenocarcinomas (around 33%). TIL tumour reactivity correlated with maximal tumour-associated clone frequency in adenocarcinoma.

CDR1 is SGHRS, CDR2 YFSETQ, per germline. V dropped 4 bases and J dropped 0 bases, with 11 bases sitting between them. The CDR3 consists of 15 residues. This rearrangement joins TRBV5-1 to TRBJ1-5, with a weak D call TRBD1 (5 bases). The sequenced sample consisted of non-adjacent lung tissue. The TCR sequence derives from a human donor with non-small cell lung cancer. CDR3 region: CASSPYGGSNQPQHF. CDR3 in DNA: TGCGCCAGCAGCCCATACGGGGGTAGCAATCAGCCCCAGCATTTT.